Listed here are 28 T cell receptor beta chains from one sample, sequenced in a study of blood T cell repertoires in COVID-19. Measured with immunoSEQ multiplex PCR; TCRdb has only the in-frame clones, and not every one. The table records about 100,000 clones, approximately 80% of them present only once. Sequencing input: peripheral blood. The receptor source for this set is a man aged 55 to 69 with acute or convalescent COVID-19.

V usage is TRBV11-1 and J usage is TRBJ2-3, with D maybe TRBD2 (5 bases). V was shortened by 6 bases and J by 4 bases, with 11 bases between the two germline ends. The V gene's germline CDR1 is SGHAT and CDR2 FQDESV (reference sequence). The CDR3 loop spans 13 amino acids. CDR3 in amino acids: CASRLTSADTQYF. For the CDR3, the DNA is TGTGCCAGCAGACTCACTAGTGCAGATACGCAGTATTTT.

The chain joins TRBV19 to TRBJ2-1; 8 bases fit TRBD1. The CDR3 is 15 residues long. With 1 base clipped from V and 7 bases from J, the junction kept 6 bases outside the gene matches. CDR1 and CDR2 (germline): LNHDA, SQIVND (reference sequence). CDR3 sequence reads: CASSIVPGGRNEQFF. The CDR3 nucleotides read TGTGCCAGTAGTATAGTCCCAGGGGGCAGGAATGAGCAGTTCTTC.

V gene TRBV29-1 combines with J gene TRBJ1-5; possibly TRBD1 for D (6 bases). The germline CDR1 and CDR2 sequences are SQVTM and ANQGSEA. Trimming removed 7 bases at V and 6 bases at J, with 16 bases between. The CDR3 runs to 13 residues. Here the CDR3 reads CSATTGIGQPQHF. The CDR3 DNA reads as TGCAGCGCTACAACAGGGATAGGTCAGCCCCAGCATTTT.

The V call is TRBV7-8, the J call TRBJ1-4; 9 bases fit TRBD1. CDR3 length: 15 residues. V shed 5 bases, J shed 7 bases, and the junction held 8 bases outside the gene matches. Germline CDR1 is SGHVS and CDR2 is FQNEAQ. CDR3 nucleotides: TGTGCCAGCAGCCCGGGACAGGGACGGGGTGAAAAACTGTTTTTT. It codes for CASSPGQGRGEKLFF.

V usage is TRBV20-1 and J usage is TRBJ2-2, with TRBD2 matching 11 bases. Trimming took 3 bases from V and 2 from J; bases not matched to a gene: 2. The CDR3 covers 15 residues. CDR1 is DFQATT and CDR2 is SNEGSKA in the germline V gene (reference sequence). DNA for the CDR3: TGCAGTGCTAGTGGACTAGCGGGTAACACCGGGGAGCTGTTTTTT. The encoded protein is CSASGLAGNTGELFF.

This chain links TRBV5-1 with TRBJ2-1; the D gene is possibly TRBD1 (6 bases). CDR1 SGHRS and CDR2 YFSETQ come from the germline V gene. Trimming pared 7 bases from V and 4 bases from J, leaving 15 bases between. The CDR3 length is 14 residues. The CDR3 is CASRVEQGYNEQFF. The CDR3 DNA follows: TGCGCCAGCCGCGTGGAACAGGGTTACAATGAGCAGTTCTTC. The whole variable domain, filled in from reference TRBV5-1 and TRBJ2-1, reads KAGVTQTPRYLIKTRGQQVTLSCSPISGHRSVSWYQQTPGQGLQFLFEYFSETQRNKGNFPGRFSGRQFSNSRSEMNVSTLELGDSALYLCASRVEQGYNEQFFGPGTRLTVL.

This sequence joins TRBV28 and TRBJ2-7; 9 bases match TRBD1. V gave up 5 bases and J gave up 5 bases; unmatched junction bases: 13. The CDR3 totals 16 residues. Germline-derived CDR1 and CDR2 are MDHEN and SYDVKM. The CDR3 coding sequence is TGTGCCAGCAGTCCCTCCGGGACAGGGTTAGGCCACGAGCAGTACTTC. As protein: CASSPSGTGLGHEQYF.

This chain joins TRBV7-8 and TRBJ1-5; D is undetermined. V lost 6 bases and J 6 bases, leaving 12 bases between the germline ends. Germline CDR1 and CDR2: SGHVS and FQNEAQ. CDR3 length: 13 amino acids. CDR3 coding DNA: TGTGCCAGCAGTGCGAGAGAGGCTCAGCCCCAGCATTTT. Residues: CASSAREAQPQHF.

The V call is TRBV6-6, the J call TRBJ1-3; 7 nucleotides match TRBD1. The trim removed 2 bases at V and 0 bases at J, leaving 1 base unmatched. The CDR3 is 15 amino acids. Germline assignment: CDR1 MNHNY and CDR2 SVGAGI (reference sequence). CDR3 protein: CASSYGTDSGNTIYF. CDR3 DNA: TGTGCCAGCAGTTACGGGACAGACTCTGGAAACACCATATATTTT.

This chain uses TRBV27 with TRBJ1-5; D is perhaps TRBD1 (5 bases). Germline-derived CDR1 and CDR2 are MNHEY and SMNVEV (reference sequence). V was shortened by 3 bases and J by 6 bases, with 15 bases between the two germline ends. This CDR3 spans 15 amino acids. CDR3 protein: CASSLGRPQAQPQHF. DNA for the CDR3: TGTGCCAGCAGTTTGGGCAGACCACAGGCTCAGCCCCAGCATTTT.

The chain carries TRBV5-1 and TRBJ2-6; 8 bases are shared with TRBD2. Germline CDR1 is SGHRS and CDR2 is YFSETQ. V shed 4 bases, J shed 3 bases, and the junction held 0 bases outside the gene matches. CDR3 length: 14 amino acids. The CDR3, as DNA: TGCGCCAGCAGCGCGGGGGGTGGGGCCAACGTCCTGACTTTC. Encoded protein: CASSAGGGANVLTF.

The rearrangement uses TRBV5-1 and TRBJ2-5; tentatively, D is TRBD2 (5 bases). The CDR3 runs to 14 residues. CDR1 and CDR2 from the germline V gene are SGHRS and YFSETQ. The V gene lost 4 bases and the J gene lost 0 bases, with 10 bases spanning the gap. The CDR3 DNA is TGCGCCAGCAGCCCAATGACTAACCAAGAGACCCAGTACTTC. This gives the protein CASSPMTNQETQYF.

This chain uses TRBV11-3 with TRBJ1-1; D possibly corresponds to TRBD1 (5 bases). This CDR3 is built from 14 residues. The V gene lost 5 bases and the J gene lost 0 bases, with 10 bases spanning the gap. Per the germline V gene, CDR1 is SGHNT and CDR2 is YENEEA. The CDR3 here is CASSPGGVNTEAFF. CDR3 coding DNA: TGTGCCAGCAGCCCCGGGGGGGTGAACACTGAAGCTTTCTTT.

V gene TRBV19 combines with J gene TRBJ2-2; D is ambiguous. CDR1 is LNHDA and CDR2 is SQIVND in the germline V gene (reference sequence). Trimming stripped 9 bases from V and 2 bases from J, with 7 bases between. The CDR3 consists of 12 residues. In nucleotides, the CDR3 is TGTGCCAGCCGGGTCAACACCGGGGAGCTGTTTTTT. This codes for CASRVNTGELFF.

The chain uses TRBV7-8 and TRBJ1-4; D unclear. V lost 11 bases and J lost 3, with 13 bases in between. This CDR3 has 13 residues. CDR1 is SGHVS, CDR2 FQNEAQ, per germline. The CDR3 reads CAAAGSPNEKLFF. The DNA for the CDR3 is TGTGCCGCGGCCGGTAGCCCTAATGAAAAACTGTTTTTT. Full variable domain (missing parts from reference TRBV7-8 and TRBJ1-4): GAGVSQSPRYKVAKRGQDVALRCDPISGHVSLFWYQQALGQGPEFLTYFQNEAQLDKSGLPSDRFFAERPEGSVSTLKIQRTQQEDSAVYLCAAAGSPNEKLFFGSGTQLSVL.

This clone has a single count. CDR3 DNA sequence: TGTGCCAGCAGCCCTCCTAGCGGGAGGGGCACAGATACGCAGTATTTT. This gives the protein CASSPPSGRGTDTQYF. The chain has TRBV11-2 and TRBJ2-3, with 12 bases lining up with TRBD2. Per the germline V gene, CDR1 is SGHAT and CDR2 is FQNNGV. V shed 5 bases, J shed 1 base, and the junction held 4 bases outside the gene matches. CDR3 size: 16 residues.

The genes are TRBV4-3 and TRBJ1-1, with 9 bases lining up with TRBD1. Germline CDR1 is LGHNA and CDR2 is YSLEER. After removal of 0 bases from V and 5 bases from J, the junction contained 7 bases not matched to a gene. The CDR3 runs to 16 residues. The CDR3 protein is CASSQDWGQGWTEAFF. CDR3 nucleotide sequence: TGCGCCAGCAGCCAAGATTGGGGACAGGGTTGGACTGAAGCTTTCTTT.

V gene TRBV24-1 combines with J gene TRBJ2-7, with D tentatively TRBD2 (6 bases). Germline V gene data show CDR1 as KGHDR and CDR2 as SFDVKD. With 4 bases removed from V and 4 bases from J, the gap between germline ends came to 19 bases. The CDR3 is 16 amino acids. This CDR3 reads CATSDPGEGSGYEQYV. CDR3 coding DNA: TGTGCCACCAGTGACCCGGGGGAAGGGAGCGGGTACGAGCAGTACGTC.

V and J are TRBV11-2 and TRBJ1-5, with no clear D. Trimming cost V 0 bases and J 5 bases, with 11 bases left between them. Germline CDR1 and CDR2: SGHAT and FQNNGV. The CDR3 has 15 amino acids. The CDR3 sequence: CASSLEGGFDQPQHF. The DNA of the CDR3 is TGTGCCAGCAGCTTAGAGGGAGGATTTGATCAGCCCCAGCATTTT.

This clone was recorded only once. The chain has TRBV2 and TRBJ1-6, with 10 nucleotides matching TRBD1. The CDR3 is made up of 16 amino acids. Germline CDR1 reads SNHLY; CDR2 reads FYNNEI. Unmatched junction bases numbered 6, after V lost 0 bases and J lost 10 bases. CDR3 protein: CASSEARQGARSPLHF. In DNA, the CDR3 is TGTGCCAGCAGTGAAGCACGACAGGGGGCGCGGTCACCCCTCCACTTT.

This chain uses TRBV5-1 with TRBJ1-1, with D perhaps TRBD1 (5 bases). This CDR3 region has 14 residues. CDR1 is SGHRS and CDR2 is YFSETQ in the germline V gene. V lost 1 base, J lost 3 bases, and 10 bases lay in between. The CDR3 DNA reads as TGCGCCAGCAGCTTGACAGGAGGGGACACTGAAGCTTTCTTT. It yields the protein CASSLTGGDTEAFF.

CDR3 nucleotides: TGTGCCATCAGTGAGTCTGCGGAAGCTGAAGCTTTCTTT. Translation: CAISESAEAEAFF. The chain employs TRBV10-3 and TRBJ1-1, with D hard to call. The CDR3 sequence is 13 residues long. The germline CDR1 and CDR2 sequences are ENHRY and SYGVKD. V was pared by 0 bases and J by 6 bases, with 8 bases between.

The V and J genes are TRBV5-6 and TRBJ1-6; 8 bases match TRBD1. Germline lookup yields CDR1 SGHDT and CDR2 YYEEEE. The V segment lost 4 bases and the J segment 7 bases; nucleotides outside the gene matches: 10. This CDR3 spans 16 amino acids. CDR3 loop: CASSLPGQGTNSPLHF. For the CDR3, the DNA is TGTGCCAGCAGCCTGCCCGGACAGGGAACCAATTCACCCCTCCACTTT.

The sample holds one count of this clone. CDR3 region: CASSLGRASETQYF. Here the CDR3 DNA reads TGTGCCAGCAGCTTAGGACGAGCGTCGGAGACCCAGTACTTC. The J gene is TRBJ2-5, the V gene TRBV7-2; D gene unclear. The germline V gene has CDR1 SGHTA and CDR2 FQGNSA. The CDR3 runs to 14 residues. V was pared by 1 base and J by 5 bases, with 11 bases between.

This clone was seen only a few times. This chain uses TRBV29-1 with TRBJ2-7; the match to TRBD1 covers 8 bases. CDR3 length: 12 amino acids. Germline CDR1 reads SQVTM; CDR2 reads ANQGSEA. With 7 bases clipped from V and 0 bases from J, the junction kept 2 bases outside the gene matches. CDR3: CSATGDSYEQYF. The CDR3 nucleotides are TGCAGCGCGACAGGGGACTCCTACGAGCAGTACTTC.

The chain is built from TRBV9 and TRBJ2-1, with 8 bases identical to TRBD2. V lost 0 bases, J lost 2 bases, and 1 base stayed unmatched. Germline V gene sequence: CDR1 SGDLS, CDR2 YYNGEE. The CDR3 totals 15 residues. CDR3 in amino acids: CASSVGLATYNEQFF. DNA for the CDR3: TGTGCCAGCAGCGTAGGACTAGCGACCTACAATGAGCAGTTCTTC.

This clone has a handful of counts. The rearrangement links TRBV19 to TRBJ2-7; TRBD2 matches at 8 bases. This CDR3 is 12 amino acids long. The V segment lost 3 bases and the J segment 7 bases; nucleotides outside the gene matches: 2. Germline loops: CDR1 LNHDA, CDR2 SQIVND (reference sequence). CDR3 loop: CASSIRGGEQYF. The CDR3 DNA sequence: TGTGCCAGTAGTATTCGGGGGGGAGAGCAGTACTTC.

J is TRBJ1-1 and V is TRBV5-1, with D tentatively TRBD1 (6 bases). The germline V and J ends were trimmed by 0 bases and 4 bases, with 13 bases remaining between them. Germline V lookup: CDR1 SGHRS, CDR2 YFSETQ. This CDR3 comprises 15 residues. The CDR3 nucleotides read TGCGCCAGCAGCTTGGTGCAGGGGCCCGCCACTGAAGCTTTCTTT. This sequence encodes CASSLVQGPATEAFF.